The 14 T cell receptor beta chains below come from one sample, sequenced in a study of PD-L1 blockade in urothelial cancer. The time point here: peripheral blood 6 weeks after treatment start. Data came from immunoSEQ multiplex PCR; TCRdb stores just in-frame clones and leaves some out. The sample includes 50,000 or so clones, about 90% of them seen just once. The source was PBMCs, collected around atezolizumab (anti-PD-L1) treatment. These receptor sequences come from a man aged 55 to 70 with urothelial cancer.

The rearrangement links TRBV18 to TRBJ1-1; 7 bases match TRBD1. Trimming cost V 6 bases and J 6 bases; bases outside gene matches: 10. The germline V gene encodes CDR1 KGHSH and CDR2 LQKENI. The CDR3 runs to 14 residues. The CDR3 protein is CASSLRGGRAEAFF. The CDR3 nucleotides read TGTGCCAGCTCCCTTAGAGGGGGCAGGGCTGAAGCTTTCTTT.

The CDR3 here is CASSMGSRGDTEAFF. The CDR3 DNA sequence: TGTGCCAGTAGTATGGGAAGCCGGGGGGACACTGAAGCTTTCTTT. This chain connects TRBV19 to TRBJ1-1; D is possibly TRBD1 (5 bases). V was shortened by 3 bases and J by 3 bases, with 14 bases between the two germline ends. The CDR3 has 15 amino acids. Germline CDR1 is LNHDA and CDR2 is SQIVND (reference sequence).

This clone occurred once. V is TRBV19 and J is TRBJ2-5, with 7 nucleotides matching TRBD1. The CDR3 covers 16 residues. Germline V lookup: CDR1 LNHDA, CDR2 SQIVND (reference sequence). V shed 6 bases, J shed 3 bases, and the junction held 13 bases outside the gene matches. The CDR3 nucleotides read TGTGCCAGTAGCCCCCAGGGGGTACGAGAGGAAGAGACCCAGTACTTC. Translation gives CASSPQGVREEETQYF.

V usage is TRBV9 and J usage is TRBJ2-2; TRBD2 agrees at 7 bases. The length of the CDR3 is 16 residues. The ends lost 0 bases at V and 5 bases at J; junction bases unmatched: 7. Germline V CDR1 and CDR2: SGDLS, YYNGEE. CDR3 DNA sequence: TGTGCCAGCAGCGTAGTTGGGGGGGGAGTTACCGGGGAGCTGTTTTTT. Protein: CASSVVGGGVTGELFF.

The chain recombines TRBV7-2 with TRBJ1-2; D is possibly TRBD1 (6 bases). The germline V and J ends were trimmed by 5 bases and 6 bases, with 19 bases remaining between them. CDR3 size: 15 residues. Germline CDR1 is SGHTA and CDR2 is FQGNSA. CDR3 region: CASSLRQARGDGYTF. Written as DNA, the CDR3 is TGTGCCAGCAGCCTTAGACAGGCTAGGGGTGATGGCTACACCTTC.

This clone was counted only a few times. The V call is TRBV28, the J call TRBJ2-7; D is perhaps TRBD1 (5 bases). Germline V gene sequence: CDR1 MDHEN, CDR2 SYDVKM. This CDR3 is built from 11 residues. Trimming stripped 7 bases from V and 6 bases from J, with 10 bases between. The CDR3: CASTYRGEQYF. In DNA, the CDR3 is TGTGCCAGCACCTATAGGGGCGAGCAGTACTTC.

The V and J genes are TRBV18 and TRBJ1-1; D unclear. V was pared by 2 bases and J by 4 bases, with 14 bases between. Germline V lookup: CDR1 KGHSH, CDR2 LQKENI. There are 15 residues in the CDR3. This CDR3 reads CASSPMSLKSTEAFF. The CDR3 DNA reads TGTGCCAGCTCACCAATGAGCCTAAAATCCACTGAAGCTTTCTTT.

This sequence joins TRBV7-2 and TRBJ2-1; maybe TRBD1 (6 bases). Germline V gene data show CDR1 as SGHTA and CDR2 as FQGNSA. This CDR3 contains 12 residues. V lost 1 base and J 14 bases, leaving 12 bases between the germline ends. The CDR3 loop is CASSLVQGIKFF. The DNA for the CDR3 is TGTGCCAGCAGCTTAGTACAGGGAATTAAGTTCTTC.

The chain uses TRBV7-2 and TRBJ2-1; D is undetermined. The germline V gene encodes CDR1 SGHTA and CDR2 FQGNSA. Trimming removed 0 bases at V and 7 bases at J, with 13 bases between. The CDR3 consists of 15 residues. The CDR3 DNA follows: TGTGCCAGCAGCTTAGCGGGCTCGTCGGTTAATGAGCAGTTCTTC. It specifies CASSLAGSSVNEQFF.

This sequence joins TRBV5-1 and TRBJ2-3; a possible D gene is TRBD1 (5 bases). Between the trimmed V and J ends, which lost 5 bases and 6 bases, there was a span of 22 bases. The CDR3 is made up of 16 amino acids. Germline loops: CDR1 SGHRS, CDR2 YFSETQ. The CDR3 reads CASRVRLGPARDTQYF. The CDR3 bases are TGCGCCAGCAGGGTGCGACTGGGGCCAGCGCGGGATACGCAGTATTTT.

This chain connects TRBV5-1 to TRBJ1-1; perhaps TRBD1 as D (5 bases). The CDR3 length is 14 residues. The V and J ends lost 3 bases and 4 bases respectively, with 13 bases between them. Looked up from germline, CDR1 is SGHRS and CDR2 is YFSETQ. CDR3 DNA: TGCGCCAGCAGCTCCCTCCCCCAGGGCACTGAAGCTTTCTTT. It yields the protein CASSSLPQGTEAFF.

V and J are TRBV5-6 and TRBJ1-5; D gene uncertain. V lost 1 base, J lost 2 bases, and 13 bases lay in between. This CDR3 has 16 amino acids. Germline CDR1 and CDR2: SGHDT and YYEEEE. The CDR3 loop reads CASSLTPGMGNQPQHF. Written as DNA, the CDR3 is TGTGCCAGCAGCTTGACGCCGGGAATGGGCAATCAGCCCCAGCATTTT. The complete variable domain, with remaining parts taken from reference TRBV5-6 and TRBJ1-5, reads DAGVTQSPTHLIKTRGQQVTLRCSPKSGHDTVSWYQQALGQGPQFIFQYYEEEERQRGNFPDRFSGHQFPNYSSELNVNALLLGDSALYLCASSLTPGMGNQPQHFGDGTRLSIL.

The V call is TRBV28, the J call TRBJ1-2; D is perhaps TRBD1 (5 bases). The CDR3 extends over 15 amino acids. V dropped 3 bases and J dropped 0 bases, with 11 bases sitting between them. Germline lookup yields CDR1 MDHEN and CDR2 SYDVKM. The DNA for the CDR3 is TGTGCCAGCAGTTTTCCGTCGACAGCTAACTATGGCTACACCTTC. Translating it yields CASSFPSTANYGYTF.

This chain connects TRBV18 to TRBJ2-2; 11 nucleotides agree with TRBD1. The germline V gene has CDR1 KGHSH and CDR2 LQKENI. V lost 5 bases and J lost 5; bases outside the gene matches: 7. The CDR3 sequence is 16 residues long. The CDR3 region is CASSSTDRGRTGELFF. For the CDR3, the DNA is TGTGCCAGCTCATCCACGGACAGGGGGCGAACCGGGGAGCTGTTTTTT.